One T cell receptor beta chain is described in this entry. The antigen remains unidentified. The data were obtained in a study of blood T cells in healthy people across ages. Donors each provided 9.5 to 10 milliliters of peripheral blood. Total RNA, at least 6 micrograms per sample, was extracted from PBMCs. The length of the CDR3 is 15 residues. The germline CDR1 and CDR2 sequences are SGHTA and FQGNSA. General study points: No conclusive comparison of naive versus antigen-experienced cells was possible with unsorted PBMCs.

Next came a second PCR, run for about 6 to 11 cycles, which used a sample-barcoded 5' primer along with a J-beta primer mix. A tag from a template-switch adaptor with 12 random nucleotides marked each cDNA molecule. TCRdb redid the calling of the 5' RACE reads with MiXCR, one entry per CDR3 protein. The sample consists of more than 1 million distinct CDR3 sequences, 35% to 50% of them appearing once. The sequencing input was blood. The source is a woman aged 60-75 years in good health. The chain carries TRBV7-2 and TRBJ2-4; 10 bases are a match to TRBD1. The better agreement between TRBJ2-7 and the DNA end casts doubt on the J call. CDR3 residues: CASSFTGTGVYEQYF. CDR3 in DNA: TGTGCCAGCAGCTTTACCGGGACAGGGGTTTACGAGCAGTACTTC.